This entry concerns a single T cell receptor (beta chain). This sample was taken from a study of blood T cell repertoires in COVID-19. Looking at the study overall: Sites across the United States, Italy and Spain contributed samples from acute and convalescent COVID-19. Sources were T cells, B-cell-depleted T cells, or PBMCs; the material itself was cDNA or gDNA.

Original analysis: Estimates of nucleated cell counts were drawn from the amplification of reference gene primers. Profiled with immunoSEQ multiplex PCR; TCRdb holds only in-frame clones, not every one. Clonal size and the V and J genes are those of that table, whereas D and trimming came from the DNA. The sample consists of under 500,000 clones, around 89% of them appearing once. Germline CDR1 and CDR2: SGHRS and YFSETQ. The V end was cut by 4 bases, the J end by 5 bases, with 18 bases between. The CDR3 consists of 16 residues. This chain uses TRBV5-1 with TRBJ2-2; TRBD1 might be the D (7 bases). The origin of this receptor is a woman aged 30 to 39 with acute or convalescent COVID-19. The sequencing input was peripheral blood. The CDR3 sequence: CASSQRQGGLTGELFF. In DNA, the CDR3 is TGCGCCAGCAGCCAGAGGCAGGGGGGTTTAACCGGGGAGCTGTTTTTT. Full variable domain (outside the CDR3, taken from reference TRBV5-1 and TRBJ2-2): KAGVTQTPRYLIKTRGQQVTLSCSPISGHRSVSWYQQTPGQGLQFLFEYFSETQRNKGNFPGRFSGRQFSNSRSEMNVSTLELGDSALYLCASSQRQGGLTGELFFGEGSRLTVL.